Following are 20 T cell receptor beta chains from one sample sequenced in a study of blood T cell repertoires in COVID-19. Assay: immunoSEQ multiplex PCR; the TCRdb copy retains only in-frame clones and omits some. The sample lists more than 200,000 clones; under 90% were seen once. The specimen was PBMCs or T cells enriched from blood (not recorded which). Every receptor here comes from a man in his 60s who had recovered from COVID-19.

The chain has TRBV12-5 and TRBJ1-1, with no clear D. This CDR3 has 13 residues. Trimming took 2 bases from V and 2 from J, leaving 6 bases between them. CDR1 is LGHNT, CDR2 FRNRAP, per germline. The CDR3 region is CASGLPGNTEAFF. The CDR3, as DNA: TGTGCTAGTGGTTTGCCAGGTAACACTGAAGCTTTCTTT.

The chain combines TRBV19 with TRBJ1-2, with 9 bases identical to TRBD1. CDR3 length: 13 amino acids. Trimming took 8 bases from V and 7 from J; bases not matched to a gene: 8. CDR1 and CDR2 (germline): LNHDA, SQIVND (reference sequence). The CDR3 region is CASDPGDRVGYTF. CDR3 in DNA: TGTGCCAGTGATCCGGGGGACAGGGTTGGCTACACCTTC. The full variable domain, in which reference TRBV19 and TRBJ1-2 provide the parts outside the CDR3, is DGGITQSPKYLFRKEGQNVTLSCEQNLNHDAMYWYRQDPGQGLRLIYYSQIVNDFQKGDIAEGYSVSREKKESFPLTVTSAQKNPTAFYLCASDPGDRVGYTFGSGTRLTVV.

This clone appeared a single time. V is TRBV24-1 and J is TRBJ2-5; a weak D match, TRBD2 (6 bases). The germline V gene has CDR1 KGHDR and CDR2 SFDVKD. The V end lost 3 bases, the J end lost 1 base, and 17 bases lay between the germline ends. The CDR3 spans 17 residues. This CDR3 reads CATSDAGRFGRQETQYF. CDR3 bases: TGTGCCACCAGTGATGCGGGGAGGTTTGGACGCCAAGAGACCCAGTACTTC.

J is TRBJ2-7 and V is TRBV4-3, with TRBD1 as a possible D gene (5 bases). Germline CDR1 LGHNA, CDR2 YSLEER. The V end was cut by 0 bases, the J end by 4 bases, with 13 bases between. The CDR3 contains 15 residues. The CDR3 DNA is TGCGCCAGCAGCCAAGATACCAGGGCAGGGTACGAGCAGTACTTC. It is translated as CASSQDTRAGYEQYF.

The genes are TRBV9 and TRBJ2-1; TRBD2 matches at 7 bases. V lost 4 bases, J lost 8 bases, and 9 bases stayed unmatched. Germline assignment: CDR1 SGDLS and CDR2 YYNGEE. This CDR3 region has 14 residues. CDR3 loop: CASSPRTRGDEQFF. The CDR3 region has the DNA TGTGCCAGCAGCCCCCGGACTAGAGGGGATGAGCAGTTCTTC.

This clone was observed a handful of times. This rearrangement joins TRBV12-3 or TRBV12-4 to TRBJ2-1; D not certain. The CDR3 extends over 13 amino acids. The V end lost 3 bases, the J end lost 10 bases, and 13 bases lay between the germline ends. The CDR3 DNA follows: TGTGCCAGCAGTTTTACCGGTACCAAGGAGCAGTTCTTC. It codes for CASSFTGTKEQFF.

The gene calls are TRBV3-1 (or the pseudogene TRBV3-2) and TRBJ2-2; D call uncertain. The CDR3 totals 14 residues. CDR1 is LGHDT and CDR2 is YNNKEL in the germline V gene (reference sequence). V lost 2 bases and J lost 6, with 10 bases in between. DNA for the CDR3: TGTGCCAGCAGCCAAAGACCAGGCCCCGGGGAGCTGTTTTTT. Amino acid sequence: CASSQRPGPGELFF.

The table lists this clone with a count of one. The chain employs TRBV5-6 and TRBJ2-4; 7 nucleotides agree with TRBD2. From germline, CDR1 is SGHDT and CDR2 YYEEEE. V dropped 0 bases and J dropped 8; count of bases not matched to a gene: 8. CDR3 length: 15 residues. The CDR3 region is CASSLEGLSTDIQYF. CDR3 nucleotides: TGTGCCAGCAGCTTGGAGGGACTAAGTACTGACATTCAGTACTTC.

The chain has TRBV19 and TRBJ2-2; 7 positions match TRBD1. CDR3 size: 15 residues. V lost 5 bases, J lost 0 bases, and 3 bases stayed unmatched. Germline CDR1 LNHDA, CDR2 SQIVND (reference sequence). The CDR3 DNA sequence: TGTGCCAGTAGTCTCGACAGGGCGAACACCGGGGAGCTGTTTTTT. Its protein is CASSLDRANTGELFF.

The chain couples TRBV5-8 to TRBJ1-2, with 7 bases aligning to TRBD1. Germline assignment: CDR1 SGHTS and CDR2 YDEGEE. This CDR3 is 14 amino acids long. V lost 2 bases to trimming and J lost 4 bases; unmatched junction nucleotides: 5. The CDR3 loop is CASSLDRAIYGYTF. CDR3 bases: TGTGCCAGCAGCTTAGACAGGGCCATCTATGGCTACACCTTC.

The chain has TRBV11-3 and TRBJ2-7; 8 nucleotides agree with TRBD1. J lost 3 bases, V lost 6 bases, and 4 bases had no gene match. The CDR3 sequence is 13 residues long. Looked up from germline, CDR1 is SGHNT and CDR2 is YENEEA. The chain's CDR3 is CASRGTGHYEQYF. CDR3 bases: TGTGCCAGCAGGGGGACAGGCCACTACGAGCAGTACTTC.

The V call is TRBV10-1, the J call TRBJ2-7, with D possibly TRBD1 on 6 matching bases. Trimming took 3 bases from V and 2 from J, leaving 11 bases between them. The germline gives CDR1 WNHNN, CDR2 SYGVQD (reference sequence). The CDR3 has 14 residues. CDR3 protein: CASSDSDRTYEQYF. DNA of the CDR3: TGCGCCAGCAGTGACAGTGACAGGACCTACGAGCAGTACTTC.

This chain links TRBV27 with TRBJ2-3; maybe TRBD1 (5 bases). Per the germline V gene, CDR1 is MNHEY and CDR2 is SMNVEV (reference sequence). This CDR3 has 17 amino acids. Trimming stripped 4 bases from V and 0 bases from J, with 17 bases between. The CDR3 coding sequence is TGTGCCAGCAGTTCATCGACAGTTTACAAAAGCACAGATACGCAGTATTTT. Translation gives CASSSSTVYKSTDTQYF.

The rearrangement joins TRBV9 to TRBJ2-3, with 7 bases matching TRBD2. The CDR3 spans 16 residues. The J segment lost 2 bases and the V segment lost 0 bases, leaving 6 bases of the junction unmatched. CDR1 is SGDLS and CDR2 is YYNGEE in the germline V gene. CDR3 amino acids: CASSVGVAGFTDTQYF. As DNA, the CDR3 is TGTGCCAGCAGCGTAGGGGTAGCGGGCTTCACAGATACGCAGTATTTT.

The gene calls are TRBV11-2 and TRBJ2-1; no clear D. Germline-derived CDR1 and CDR2 are SGHAT and FQNNGV. The CDR3 totals 15 residues. V shed 1 base and J shed 6 bases, with 13 bases lying between them. The CDR3: CASSLVVGAPNEQFF. In DNA form, the CDR3 reads TGTGCCAGCAGCTTAGTAGTAGGAGCCCCCAATGAGCAGTTCTTC.

This chain joins TRBV14 and TRBJ1-1, with 7 bases matching TRBD1. Trimming cost V 3 bases and J 4 bases; bases outside gene matches: 5. The CDR3 length is 14 residues. Germline lookup yields CDR1 SGHDN and CDR2 FVKESK. The CDR3 DNA is TGTGCCAGCAGCCAGGACAGGTCGAGCACTGAAGCTTTCTTT. Translating gives CASSQDRSSTEAFF.

The rearrangement joins TRBV4-3 to TRBJ2-1; D gene ambiguous. The V and J ends lost 0 bases and 7 bases respectively, with 16 bases between them. Germline CDR1 is LGHNA and CDR2 is YSLEER. The CDR3 has 16 residues. CDR3 DNA: TGCGCCAGCAGCCAAGATCAGGCGCTGGCTACGAATGAGCAGTTCTTC. This gives the protein CASSQDQALATNEQFF.

This clone was seen just once. The chain recombines TRBV7-8 with TRBJ2-7, with D tentatively TRBD1 (6 bases). V lost 7 bases and J 3 bases, leaving 13 bases between the germline ends. Germline V gene data show CDR1 as SGHVS and CDR2 as FQNEAQ. The CDR3 consists of 13 residues. In nucleotides, the CDR3 is TGTGCCAGCACCAGCCGAGGGGGCTACGAGCAGTACTTC. Protein product: CASTSRGGYEQYF.

CDR3 coding DNA: TGTGCCAGCAGCTTAAGGGCAGGGGCGGATTCACCCCTCCACTTT. It specifies CASSLRAGADSPLHF. The chain couples TRBV11-3 to TRBJ1-6; weak D call: TRBD1 (6 bases). Trimming shortened V by 2 bases and J by 8 bases, and 13 bases separated the two germline ends. Per the germline V gene, CDR1 is SGHNT and CDR2 is YENEEA. This CDR3 contains 15 residues.

The chain is built from TRBV6-4 and TRBJ1-1, with D maybe TRBD1 (6 bases). V was pared by 6 bases and J by 1 base, with 12 bases between. This CDR3 region has 14 residues. CDR1 and CDR2 (germline): MRHNA, SNTAGT. This CDR3 is CASRLDRWNTEAFF. The CDR3, as DNA: TGTGCCAGCAGACTGGACAGATGGAACACTGAAGCTTTCTTT.